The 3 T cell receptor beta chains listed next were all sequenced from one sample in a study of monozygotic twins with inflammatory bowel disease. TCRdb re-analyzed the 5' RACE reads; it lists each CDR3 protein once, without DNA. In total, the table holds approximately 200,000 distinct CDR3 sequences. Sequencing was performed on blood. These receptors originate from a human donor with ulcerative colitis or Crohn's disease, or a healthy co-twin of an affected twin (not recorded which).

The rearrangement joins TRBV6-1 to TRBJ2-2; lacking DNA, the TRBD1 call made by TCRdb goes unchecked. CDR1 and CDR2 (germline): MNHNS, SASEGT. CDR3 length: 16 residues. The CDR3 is CASRTLGQEYTGELFF.

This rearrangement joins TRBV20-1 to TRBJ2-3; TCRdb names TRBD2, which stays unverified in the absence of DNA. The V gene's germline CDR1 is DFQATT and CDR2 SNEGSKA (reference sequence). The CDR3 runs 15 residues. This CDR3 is CSALPLAGLGDTQYF.

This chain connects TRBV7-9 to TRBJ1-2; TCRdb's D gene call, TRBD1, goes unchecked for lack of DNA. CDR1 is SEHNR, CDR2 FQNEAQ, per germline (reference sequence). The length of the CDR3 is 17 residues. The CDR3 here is CASSSAHYSGGIYGYTF.